This T cell receptor (beta chain) was obtained from a study of blood T cell repertoires in COVID-19. Overall study: T cells, B-cell-depleted T cells, or PBMCs supplied cDNA or gDNA.

Per the original data handling: Using reference gene primer amplification, nucleated cell counts were estimated. The assay was immunoSEQ multiplex PCR, and TCRdb's table has in-frame clones only and misses some. V, J and clone size reflect that table, while D and trimming were determined from the DNA. The repertoire holds around 140,000 clones, with around 86% as singletons. This clone was detected once. The germline V and J ends were trimmed by 8 bases and 1 base, with 13 bases remaining between them. The length of the CDR3 is 14 residues. CDR1 and CDR2 (germline): MDHEN, SYDVKM. The chain employs TRBV28 and TRBJ2-3; the D is unclear. This clonotype was sampled from an older woman with active or convalescent COVID-19. Sequenced: peripheral blood. The CDR3, as DNA: TGTGCCAGCCAAGACCGGGTAGGCACAGATACGCAGTATTTT. It specifies CASQDRVGTDTQYF.